The source of this T cell receptor beta chain is a study of graft-versus-host responses after intestinal transplantation. In the study overall: Tacrolimus and steroids were given for about 3 years to all recipients after anti-thymocyte globulin induction.

Some clones are missing from TCRdb's copy, which holds only in-frame ones; the method was immunoSEQ multiplex PCR. The data show about 15,000 clones, 90% to 95% seen once. The study's findings and limits: GvH clones appeared in recipient marrow, some first in ileum or blood. Peak circulating GvH clone levels tracked with early post-transplant HvG declines.

Concerning this clone itself: Its antigen is currently unknown.

The CDR3 length is 11 residues. Trimming shortened V by 6 bases and J by 7 bases, and 10 bases separated the two germline ends. CDR1 and CDR2 from the germline V gene are PRHDT and FYEKMQ (reference sequence). The material was PBMCs, obtained 9 days after transplant. The sequence was obtained from a human patient who received an intestinal transplant, so some T cells may come from the graft donor. V is TRBV13 and J is TRBJ2-7; D is unresolved. As DNA, the CDR3 is TGTGCCAGCAGAATAAAAGGGGAGCAGTACTTC. Translation: CASRIKGEQYF.